This is a list of T cell receptor beta chains from one sample in a study of blood T cell repertoires in COVID-19. This table comes from immunoSEQ multiplex PCR, and its TCRdb copy is limited to in-frame clones, with some not included. The sample has around 100,000 clones, 84% seen once. Sequenced material: peripheral blood. The receptors come from a human donor in a cohort sampled during active or convalescent COVID-19. CDR3s include the opening cysteine and the closing phenylalanine or tryptophan. Each record gives: D gene, clone size, J gene, V gene, CDR3 DNA, CDR3 protein. A D gene is named only where the DNA matches it firmly. Not all rows give a size; the values are once, few, many and, for expanded clones, a class.

NA NA TRBJ2-3 TRBV2 TGTGCCAGCAGACCTGGACTGATCACAGATACGCAGTATTTT CASRPGLITDTQYF
NA NA TRBJ2-7 TRBV18 TGTGCCAGCTCCCCTAGGCGTAGTGCGGACGAGCAGTACTTC CASSPRRSADEQYF
NA once TRBJ1-1 TRBV29-1 TGCAGCGTTGTACAGGGGAACACTGAAGCTTTCTTT CSVVQGNTEAFF
NA NA TRBJ1-4 TRBV5-5 TGTGCCAGCAGCTCGCGGACAGCGACAACTAATGAAAAACTGTTTTTT CASSSRTATTNEKLFF
TRBD1 NA TRBJ1-1 TRBV19 TGTGCCAGTAGCAGGACAAGGGGGCTCGGGAACACTGAAGCTTTCTTT CASSRTRGLGNTEAFF
NA NA TRBJ1-1 TRBV7-2 TGTGCCAGCAGCTTACCTGATAGGGCGGGTGAAGCTTTCTTT CASSLPDRAGEAFF
NA NA TRBJ2-7 TRBV15 TGTGCCACCAGCAGAGCCCTGGCGGGGGCCTTCGGAGAGCAGTACTTC CATSRALAGAFGEQYF
TRBD1 NA TRBJ1-6 TRBV6-6 TGTGCCAGCAGTTACATGACAGGGGACTCACCCCTCCACTTT CASSYMTGDSPLHF
NA NA TRBJ1-1 TRBV6-2/TRBV6-3 TGTGCCAGCAGTTCTTTCGTTCGGACTGAAGCTTTCTTT CASSSFVRTEAFF
NA NA TRBJ1-5 TRBV2 TGTGCCAGCAGTGACAGGAATCAGCCCCAGCATTTT CASSDRNQPQHF
NA once TRBJ1-2 TRBV13 TGTGCCACTGCCGAGGTATGGCCTAACTATGGCTACACCTTC CATAEVWPNYGYTF
TRBD1 NA TRBJ2-1 TRBV5-4 TGTGCCAGCAGCTTGGGAGCGGCAGGGGGCGCACTTATGTATGAGCAGTTCTTC CASSLGAAGGALMYEQFF
TRBD1 NA TRBJ1-2 TRBV30 TGTGCCTGGAATAGGGGGCAGAGGAACTATGGCTACACCTTC CAWNRGQRNYGYTF
TRBD2 NA TRBJ2-3 TRBV5-4 TGTGCCAGCATCGTGGGGGGTGGGACTACCCAGTATTTT CASIVGGGTTQYF
TRBD1 NA TRBJ2-6 TRBV19 TGTGCCAGTAGCCAGGGACAGGGGGCTGATGGGGCCAACGTCCTGACTTTC CASSQGQGADGANVLTF
TRBD1 NA TRBJ1-1 TRBV27 TGTGCCAGCAGTTCCTACGGGACAGGGAGGGTAGCTTTCTTT CASSSYGTGRVAFF
NA NA TRBJ2-7 TRBV10-1 TGCGCCAGCAGCGCGGACAGAACCAGCTCCTACGAGCAGTACTTC CASSADRTSSYEQYF
NA NA TRBJ1-2 TRBV2 TGTGCCAGTTCAGGGAACCGTAATGGCTACACCTTC CASSGNRNGYTF
NA NA TRBJ1-5 TRBV6-2/TRBV6-3 TGTGCCAGCAGTTACAGGGGAAATCAGCCCCAGCATTTT CASSYRGNQPQHF
NA NA TRBJ2-7 TRBV3-1/TRBV3-2 TGTGCCAGCAGCCCTAGCCTCTTCTCCTACGAGCAGTACTTC CASSPSLFSYEQYF
TRBD2 NA TRBJ2-7 TRBV11-2 TGTGCCAGCAGCCCCCGGGGGGGGAGCTACGAGCAGTACTTC CASSPRGGSYEQYF
TRBD1 NA TRBJ2-7 TRBV9 TGTGCCAGCAGCGTTGACGAGACAGGGAGATACGAGCAGTACTTC CASSVDETGRYEQYF
NA NA TRBJ2-7 TRBV2 TGTGCCAGCAGGAGACTAGGTCTGGGGGAGCAGTACTTC CASRRLGLGEQYF
TRBD2 NA TRBJ2-3 TRBV2 TGTGCCAGCAGTGAAAGGCTAGCGGGGCAAGATACGCAGTATTTT CASSERLAGQDTQYF
NA NA TRBJ2-1 TRBV15 TGTGCCACCAGCAGAGATACTAGATCAGACAATGAGCAGTTCTTC CATSRDTRSDNEQFF
NA NA TRBJ2-5 TRBV15 TGTGCCACCACTGTTCGAGCGGGCTTGGAAGAGACCCAGTACTTC CATTVRAGLEETQYF
NA NA TRBJ2-5 TRBV7-2 TGTGCCAGCAGCCCCCCGAGCGAGACCCAGTACTTC CASSPPSETQYF
TRBD2 few TRBJ2-4 TRBV19 TGTGCCAGTAGAGATCTGATGGAGGCGGGGGGGCCTCAATCCACCAAAAACATTCAGTACTTC CASRDLMEAGGPQSTKNIQYF
TRBD2 NA TRBJ2-5 TRBV7-9 TGTGCCAGCAGCTTCGGCGGGGGGGCTGGAGAGACCCAGTACTTC CASSFGGGAGETQYF
TRBD2 NA TRBJ2-1 TRBV5-1 TGCGCCAGCAGCTTGGTTGCGGGGGGGCCAAATGAGCAGTTCTTC CASSLVAGGPNEQFF
NA NA TRBJ1-2 TRBV3-1/TRBV3-2 TGTGCCAGCAGCCAAGCCGCCGGCTATGGCTACACCTTC CASSQAAGYGYTF
NA few TRBJ2-2 TRBV9 TGTGCCAGCAGCGCCATCGGGGGCACCGGGGAGCTGTTTTTT CASSAIGGTGELFF
NA NA TRBJ1-4 TRBV7-2 TGTGCCAGCAGCTTAATTGGGGGGTATAATGAAAAACTGTTTTTT CASSLIGGYNEKLFF
NA NA TRBJ2-3 TRBV21-1 TGTGCCAGCAGCAAAGTCCGGCAGGGGGTCGGCGGGCCTTCCACAGATACGCAGTATTTT CASSKVRQGVGGPSTDTQYF
TRBD2 NA TRBJ2-2 TRBV5-1 TGCGCCAGCAGCTCCCTAAGCGGGGGCAACACCGGGGAGCTGTTTTTT CASSSLSGGNTGELFF
TRBD2 few TRBJ2-7 TRBV19 TGTGCCAGTAGTATCACAAGCGGGGAGTTATACGAGCAGTACTTC CASSITSGELYEQYF
NA NA TRBJ2-3 TRBV5-4 TGTGCCAGCAGCAAACAGAGCACAGATACGCAGTATTTT CASSKQSTDTQYF
NA once TRBJ1-6 TRBV11-2 TGTGCCAGCAGCTTAAGCCCCGTTAGAGGCGAGTCACCCCTCCACTTT CASSLSPVRGESPLHF
NA NA TRBJ1-1 TRBV30 TGTGCCTGGGGGTACCTACAGAATGAAGCTTTCTTT CAWGYLQNEAFF
NA NA TRBJ1-1 TRBV19 TGTGCCAGTAGTATAGGCGGCGGGGTTCCCACTGAAGCTTTCTTT CASSIGGGVPTEAFF
NA NA TRBJ1-1 TRBV9 TGTGCCAGCAGCGTAGAGGACAGGAACACTGAAGCTTTCTTT CASSVEDRNTEAFF
NA NA TRBJ1-1 TRBV11-3 TGTGCCAGCAGCTTATCGACTCACCCTCTTTTCTTT CASSLSTHPLFF